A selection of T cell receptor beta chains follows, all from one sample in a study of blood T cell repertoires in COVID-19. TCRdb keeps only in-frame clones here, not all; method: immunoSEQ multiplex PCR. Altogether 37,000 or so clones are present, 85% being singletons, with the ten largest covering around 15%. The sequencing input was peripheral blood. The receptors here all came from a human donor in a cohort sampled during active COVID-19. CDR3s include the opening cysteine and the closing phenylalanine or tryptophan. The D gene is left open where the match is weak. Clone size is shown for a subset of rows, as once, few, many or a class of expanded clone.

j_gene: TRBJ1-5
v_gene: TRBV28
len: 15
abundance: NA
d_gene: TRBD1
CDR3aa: CASTNWGQINQPQHF
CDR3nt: TGTGCCAGCACAAATTGGGGACAGATCAATCAGCCCCAGCATTTT

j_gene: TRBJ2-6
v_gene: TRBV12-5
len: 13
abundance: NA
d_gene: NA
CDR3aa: CASGLSGANVLTF
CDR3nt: TGTGCTAGTGGCCTCTCTGGGGCCAACGTCCTGACTTTC

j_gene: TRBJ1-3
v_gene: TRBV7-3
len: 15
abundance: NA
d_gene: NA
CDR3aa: CASSLDIASGNTIYF
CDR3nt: TGTGCCAGCAGCTTAGACATCGCCTCTGGAAACACCATATATTTT

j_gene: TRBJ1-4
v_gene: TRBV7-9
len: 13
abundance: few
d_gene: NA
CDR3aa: CASGRGVEEKLFF
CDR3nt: TGTGCCAGCGGTCGGGGTGTAGAGGAAAAACTGTTTTTT

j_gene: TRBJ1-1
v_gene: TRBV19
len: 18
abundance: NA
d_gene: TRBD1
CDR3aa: CASPATPSGTGGYTEAFF
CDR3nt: TGTGCCAGCCCCGCAACCCCCTCCGGGACAGGGGGATACACTGAAGCTTTCTTT

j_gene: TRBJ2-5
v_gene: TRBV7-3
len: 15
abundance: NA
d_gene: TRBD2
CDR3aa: CASSQTSGGWETQYF
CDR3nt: TGTGCCAGCAGCCAAACTAGCGGGGGTTGGGAGACCCAGTACTTC

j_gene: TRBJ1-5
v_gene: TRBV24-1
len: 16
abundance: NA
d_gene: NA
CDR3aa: CATSGGTGSWSQPQHF
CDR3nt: TGTGCCACCAGTGGGGGAACAGGGTCTTGGAGTCAGCCCCAGCATTTT

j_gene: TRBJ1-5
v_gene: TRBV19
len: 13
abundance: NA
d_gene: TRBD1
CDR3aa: CASGTGGYQPQHF
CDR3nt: TGTGCCTCCGGGACAGGGGGTTATCAGCCCCAGCATTTT

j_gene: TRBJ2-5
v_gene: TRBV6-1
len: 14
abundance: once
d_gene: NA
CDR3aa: CASSEGQGWETQYF
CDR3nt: TGTGCCAGCAGTGAAGGTCAGGGGTGGGAGACCCAGTACTTC

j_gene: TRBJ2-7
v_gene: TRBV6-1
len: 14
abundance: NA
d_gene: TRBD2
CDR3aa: CASSEVAGVYEQYF
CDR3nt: TGTGCCAGCAGTGAAGTAGCGGGGGTCTACGAGCAGTACTTC

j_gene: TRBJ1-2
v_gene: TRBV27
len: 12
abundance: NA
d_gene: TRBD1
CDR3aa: CASSPTGLGYTF
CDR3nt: TGTGCCAGCAGCCCGACAGGGCTTGGCTACACCTTC

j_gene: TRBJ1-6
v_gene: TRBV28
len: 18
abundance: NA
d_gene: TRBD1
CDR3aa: CASSLGLGTESYNSPLHF
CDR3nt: TGTGCCAGCAGTTTAGGATTGGGGACAGAGTCCTATAATTCACCCCTCCACTTT

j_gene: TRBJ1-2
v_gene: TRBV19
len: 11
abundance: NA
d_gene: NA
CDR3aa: CATRDFSGYTF
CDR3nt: TGTGCCACTAGGGATTTTAGCGGCTACACCTTC

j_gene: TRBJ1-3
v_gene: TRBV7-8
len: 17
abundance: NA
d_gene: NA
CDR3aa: CASSPRMAGITGNTIYF
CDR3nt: TGTGCCAGCAGCCCCCGGATGGCAGGGATAACTGGAAACACCATATATTTT

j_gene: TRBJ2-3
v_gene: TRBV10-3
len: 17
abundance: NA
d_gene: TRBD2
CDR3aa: CAISESIAGGLTDTQYF
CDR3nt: TGTGCCATCAGTGAGTCGATAGCGGGGGGCCTCACAGATACGCAGTATTTT

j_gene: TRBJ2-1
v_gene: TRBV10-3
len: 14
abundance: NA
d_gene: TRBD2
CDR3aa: CAISGGLAVNEQFF
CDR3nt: TGTGCCATCAGCGGGGGACTAGCGGTAAATGAGCAGTTCTTC

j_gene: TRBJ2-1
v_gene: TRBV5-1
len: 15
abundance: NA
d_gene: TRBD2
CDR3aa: CASSLQLAGGNEQFF
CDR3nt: TGCGCCAGCAGCTTGCAATTAGCGGGCGGCAATGAGCAGTTCTTC

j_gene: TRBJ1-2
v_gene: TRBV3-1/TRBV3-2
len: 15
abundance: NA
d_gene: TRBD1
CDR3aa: CASSLLRGLKDGYTF
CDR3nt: TGTGCCAGCAGCCTTCTCAGGGGGTTAAAGGATGGCTACACCTTC

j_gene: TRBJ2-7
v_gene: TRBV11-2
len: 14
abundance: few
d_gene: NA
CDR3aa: CASSLVTSSYEQYF
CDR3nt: TGTGCCAGCAGCTTAGTTACTAGCTCCTACGAGCAGTACTTC

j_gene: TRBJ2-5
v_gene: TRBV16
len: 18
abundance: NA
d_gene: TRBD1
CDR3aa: CASSRLFLGQSYQETQYF
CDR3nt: TGTGCCAGCAGCCGATTATTTTTGGGACAGTCTTACCAAGAGACCCAGTACTTC

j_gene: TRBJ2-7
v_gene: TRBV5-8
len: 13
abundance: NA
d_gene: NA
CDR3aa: CASSLQGGYEQYF
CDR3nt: TGTGCCAGCAGCTTACAGGGTGGCTACGAGCAGTACTTC

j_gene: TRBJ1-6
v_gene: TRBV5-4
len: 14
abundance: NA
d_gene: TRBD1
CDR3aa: CASSGDRGNSPLHF
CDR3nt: TGTGCCAGCAGCGGAGACAGGGGTAATTCACCCCTCCACTTT

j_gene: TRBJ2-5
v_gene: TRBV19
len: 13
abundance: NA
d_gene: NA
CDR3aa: CASSTDSGETQYF
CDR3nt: TGTGCCAGTAGTACGGACAGTGGGGAGACCCAGTACTTC

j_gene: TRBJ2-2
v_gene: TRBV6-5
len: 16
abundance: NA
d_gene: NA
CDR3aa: CASSYSSNLVTGELFF
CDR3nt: TGTGCCAGCAGTTACTCTAGTAACCTCGTCACCGGGGAGCTGTTTTTT

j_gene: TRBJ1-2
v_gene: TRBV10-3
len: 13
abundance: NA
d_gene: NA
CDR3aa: CAISEQATYGYTF
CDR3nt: TGTGCCATCAGCGAACAGGCGACCTATGGCTACACCTTC

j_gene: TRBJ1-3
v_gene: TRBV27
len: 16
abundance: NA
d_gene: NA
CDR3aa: CASSSSTGFYGNTIYF
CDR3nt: TGTGCCAGCAGTTCTTCTACAGGGTTCTATGGAAACACCATATATTTT

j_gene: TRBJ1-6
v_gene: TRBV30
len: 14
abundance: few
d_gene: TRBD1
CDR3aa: CAWDGTGGYSPLHF
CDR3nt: TGTGCCTGGGACGGGACAGGGGGCTATTCACCCCTCCACTTT

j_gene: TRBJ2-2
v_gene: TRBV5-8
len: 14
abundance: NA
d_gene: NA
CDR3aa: CASSLTGNTGELFF
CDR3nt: TGTGCCAGCAGCTTGACAGGGAACACCGGGGAGCTGTTTTTT

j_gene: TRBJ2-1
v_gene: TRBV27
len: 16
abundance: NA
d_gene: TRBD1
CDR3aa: CASQDRGRFSYNEQFF
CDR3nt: TGTGCCAGCCAAGACAGGGGGCGATTTTCCTACAATGAGCAGTTCTTC

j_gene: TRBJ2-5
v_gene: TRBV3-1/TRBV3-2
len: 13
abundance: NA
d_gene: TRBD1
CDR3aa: CASSQTGGETQYF
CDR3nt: TGTGCCAGCAGCCAAACAGGGGGAGAGACCCAGTACTTC

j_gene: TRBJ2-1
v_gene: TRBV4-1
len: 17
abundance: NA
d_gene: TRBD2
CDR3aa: CASSRQGLVLVYNEQFF
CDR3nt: TGCGCCAGCAGCCGCCAAGGACTAGTTCTAGTTTACAATGAGCAGTTCTTC

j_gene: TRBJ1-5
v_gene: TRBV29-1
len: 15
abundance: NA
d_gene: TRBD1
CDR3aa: CSALTGKIGNQPQHF
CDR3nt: TGCAGCGCATTGACAGGGAAGATAGGCAATCAGCCCCAGCATTTT

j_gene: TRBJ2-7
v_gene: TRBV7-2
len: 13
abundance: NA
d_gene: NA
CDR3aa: CASTLLAGDEQYF
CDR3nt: TGTGCCAGCACCCTCCTTGCAGGTGACGAGCAGTACTTC

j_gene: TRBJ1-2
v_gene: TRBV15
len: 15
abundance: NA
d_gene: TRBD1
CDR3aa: CATSRDRDTGDGYTF
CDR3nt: TGTGCCACCAGCAGAGATCGAGACACAGGGGATGGCTACACCTTC

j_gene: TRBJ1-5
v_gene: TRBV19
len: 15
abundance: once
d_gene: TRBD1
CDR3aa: CASSSTDRDNQPQHF
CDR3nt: TGTGCCAGTAGTTCGACGGACAGGGATAATCAGCCCCAGCATTTT

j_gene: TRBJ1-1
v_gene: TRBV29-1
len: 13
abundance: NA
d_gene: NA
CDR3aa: CSVRKGQNTEAFF
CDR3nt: TGCAGCGTAAGAAAGGGACAGAACACTGAAGCTTTCTTT

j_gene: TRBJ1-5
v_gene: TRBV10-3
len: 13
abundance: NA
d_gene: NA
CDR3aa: CAISQTVDQPQHF
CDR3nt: TGTGCCATCAGCCAGACAGTGGATCAGCCCCAGCATTTT